These 28 T cell receptor beta chains share one sample of origin, sequenced in a study of T cell responses to AZD1222 COVID-19 vaccine. The data were produced by immunoSEQ multiplex PCR, yet TCRdb's version contains in-frame clones alone and is incomplete. The data show approximately 88,000 clones, about 89% seen once. This specimen consisted of peripheral blood, obtained 28 days after the second AZD1222 dose. The origin of the receptors is an adult who received the AZD1222 COVID-19 vaccine.

This chain connects TRBV6-5 to TRBJ1-2, with 7 bases lining up with TRBD1. Germline V CDR1 and CDR2: MNHEY, SVGAGI. This CDR3 is built from 12 residues. V lost 6 bases to trimming and J lost 7 bases; unmatched junction nucleotides: 5. CDR3 sequence reads: CASSRQGSGYTF. The CDR3 DNA reads TGTGCCAGCAGCCGACAGGGAAGTGGCTACACCTTC.

The chain is built from TRBV25-1 and TRBJ2-1, with 13 bases fitting TRBD2. Germline trimming cut 3 bases from V and 4 bases from J; bases unmatched to any gene: 0. CDR3 length equals 15 residues. Per the germline V gene, CDR1 is MGHDK and CDR2 is SYGVNS. CDR3 sequence (DNA): TGTGCCAGCAGTGAGGGACTAGCGGGGTACAATGAGCAGTTCTTC. This sequence encodes CASSEGLAGYNEQFF.

The chain recombines TRBV11-2 with TRBJ1-2; the D is unclear. The V end lost 1 base, the J end lost 3 bases, and 9 bases lay between the germline ends. Looked up from germline, CDR1 is SGHAT and CDR2 is FQNNGV. This CDR3 has 14 residues. Written as DNA, the CDR3 is TGTGCCAGCAGCTTAGGTAACGGGGACTATGGCTACACCTTC. It encodes CASSLGNGDYGYTF.

V gene TRBV5-8 combines with J gene TRBJ2-5; the match to TRBD1 covers 8 bases. J lost 1 base, V lost 4 bases, and 12 bases had no gene match. Germline CDR1 and CDR2: SGHTS and YDEGEE. This CDR3 comprises 17 residues. Written as DNA, the CDR3 is TGTGCCAGCAGCAAGGCTTGGGCAGGACAGGGCCAAGAGACCCAGTACTTC. Amino acid sequence: CASSKAWAGQGQETQYF.

The rearrangement joins TRBV7-9 to TRBJ2-1; 11 nucleotides agree with TRBD2. The V gene end was trimmed by 3 bases and the J gene end by 0 bases; junction bases not matched to a gene: 4. The germline CDR1 and CDR2 sequences are SEHNR and FQNEAQ (reference sequence). The CDR3 loop spans 17 amino acids. The DNA of the CDR3 is TGTGCCAGCAGCTTTGGACTAGCGGGCGGCTCCTACAATGAGCAGTTCTTC. Translating it yields CASSFGLAGGSYNEQFF.

The V and J genes are TRBV7-9 and TRBJ2-7; 9 bases map to TRBD2. The CDR3 is 16 amino acids. Germline CDR1 SEHNR, CDR2 FQNEAQ (reference sequence). V gave up 5 bases and J gave up 0 bases; unmatched junction bases: 8. The CDR3 DNA reads as TGTGCCAGCAGCCCCGTTGGTAGCGGGAGCTCCTACGAGCAGTACTTC. It encodes CASSPVGSGSSYEQYF.

This chain joins TRBV18 and TRBJ2-1; TRBD1 matches at 8 bases. The germline V gene encodes CDR1 KGHSH and CDR2 LQKENI. Trimming took 0 bases from V and 4 from J; bases not matched to a gene: 17. There are 20 residues in the CDR3. CDR3 amino acids: CASSPPRTGSGRRDYNEQFF. The CDR3 bases are TGTGCCAGCTCACCACCGAGGACAGGGAGCGGACGGAGAGATTACAATGAGCAGTTCTTC.

The chain links TRBV27 to TRBJ1-6; possibly TRBD1 for D (5 bases). V gave up 1 base and J gave up 0 bases, with 13 bases separating them. This CDR3 is 18 amino acids long. Germline CDR1 and CDR2: MNHEY and SMNVEV (reference sequence). The CDR3 is CASSLYAGTSSYNSPLHF. The CDR3, as DNA: TGTGCCAGCAGTTTATACGCAGGGACGAGCTCCTATAATTCACCCCTCCACTTT.

This rearrangement joins TRBV12-5 to TRBJ2-7, with TRBD1 matching 9 bases. The germline V gene encodes CDR1 LGHNT and CDR2 FRNRAP. The CDR3 covers 15 residues. The J segment lost 2 bases and the V segment lost 1 base, leaving 3 bases of the junction unmatched. CDR3 sequence reads: CASGLGRQGAYEQYF. The DNA for the CDR3 is TGTGCTAGTGGTTTGGGTCGACAGGGGGCCTACGAGCAGTACTTC.

The gene calls are TRBV7-9 and TRBJ2-1, with TRBD1 identical over 8 bases. The CDR3 is made up of 15 amino acids. CDR1 SEHNR and CDR2 FQNEAQ come from the germline V gene (reference sequence). Unmatched junction bases numbered 7, after V lost 6 bases and J lost 3 bases. The CDR3 DNA follows: TGTGCCAGCAGACTCGACAGGGGTAACTACAATGAGCAGTTCTTC. Translating it yields CASRLDRGNYNEQFF.

V and J are TRBV11-2 and TRBJ1-2; weak D call: TRBD1 (5 bases). The germline V gene encodes CDR1 SGHAT and CDR2 FQNNGV. Trimming took off 1 base at V and 2 bases at J, with 11 bases between the two ends. The CDR3 consists of 15 residues. In DNA form, the CDR3 reads TGTGCCAGCAGCTTAGGCCCAGGGAAAAACTATGGCTACACCTTC. Translated: CASSLGPGKNYGYTF.

This clone turned up a few times. J is TRBJ2-7 and V is TRBV7-2; D not certain. The CDR3 totals 15 residues. The V gene's germline CDR1 is SGHTA and CDR2 FQGNSA. V was trimmed by 0 bases and J by 1 base, leaving 10 bases between them. The CDR3 is CASSLASGHSYEQYF. The CDR3 region has the DNA TGTGCCAGCAGCTTAGCCTCGGGTCATTCCTACGAGCAGTACTTC.

This sequence joins TRBV4-1 and TRBJ1-2; 11 nucleotides line up with TRBD1. The CDR3 has 18 residues. V dropped 1 base and J dropped 2; count of bases not matched to a gene: 9. CDR1 and CDR2 from the germline V gene are MGHRA and YSYEKL. This CDR3 reads CASSQVLPGTGGNYGYTF. CDR3 sequence (DNA): TGCGCCAGCAGCCAAGTTCTTCCTGGGACAGGGGGAAACTATGGCTACACCTTC.

This clone was recorded a few times. The chain joins TRBV5-1 to TRBJ1-1; tentatively, D is TRBD1 (5 bases). With 0 bases removed from V and 7 bases from J, the gap between germline ends came to 13 bases. Germline V CDR1 and CDR2: SGHRS, YFSETQ. The length of the CDR3 is 14 residues. CDR3 DNA sequence: TGCGCCAGCAGCTTGGTGGGGCCAGGGAGTGAAGCTTTCTTT. Translation: CASSLVGPGSEAFF.

V is TRBV5-1 and J is TRBJ2-7; 8 bases line up with TRBD1. Unmatched junction bases numbered 10, after V lost 4 bases and J lost 4 bases. CDR1 SGHRS and CDR2 YFSETQ come from the germline V gene. The CDR3 totals 15 residues. CDR3 nucleotides: TGCGCCAGCAGCATAGGACAGGGAGCTAGGTACGAGCAGTACTTC. It is translated as CASSIGQGARYEQYF.

V and J are TRBV3-1 (or the pseudogene TRBV3-2) and TRBJ2-7, with 8 bases identical to TRBD1. Germline CDR1 is LGHDT and CDR2 is YNNKEL (reference sequence). V gave up 7 bases and J gave up 0 bases; unmatched junction bases: 5. The length of the CDR3 is 14 residues. Written as DNA, the CDR3 is TGTGCCAGCACCCCCGGGACAGGCTCCTACGAGCAGTACTTC. This codes for CASTPGTGSYEQYF.

CDR3 residues: CASSYMTGYDEQYF. In DNA, the CDR3 is TGTGCCAGCAGCTACATGACAGGGTACGACGAGCAGTACTTC. The chain joins TRBV11-2 to TRBJ2-7; 7 bases are shared with TRBD1. The CDR3 extends over 14 amino acids. V shed 4 bases and J 5 bases; nucleotides not matched to a gene: 8. CDR1 is SGHAT and CDR2 is FQNNGV in the germline V gene.

This chain uses TRBV7-8 with TRBJ2-7; D is perhaps TRBD1 (5 bases). Trimming cost V 3 bases and J 0 bases, with 18 bases left between them. The CDR3 contains 17 residues. Germline V gene lookup returns CDR1 SGHVS and CDR2 FQNEAQ. The CDR3 is CASSFPKGRGSSYEQYF. In DNA, the CDR3 is TGTGCCAGCAGCTTCCCAAAAGGAAGGGGTTCCTCCTACGAGCAGTACTTC.

This chain connects TRBV5-5 to TRBJ1-1; possible D gene TRBD1, 5 bases. This CDR3 has 13 residues. Germline assignment: CDR1 SGHKS and CDR2 YYEKEE (reference sequence). V was trimmed by 6 bases and J by 2 bases, leaving 11 bases between them. CDR3 nucleotides: TGTGCCAGCACGACGGGGGGAAACACTGAAGCTTTCTTT. This translates into CASTTGGNTEAFF.

A word on this clone: The sample contains more than one DNA sequence encoding this CDR3. The rearrangement links TRBV6-5 to TRBJ2-7; 9 bases are a match to TRBD1. Losses at the gene ends were 6 bases for V and 2 bases for J; bases not matched to a gene: 5. The CDR3 has 14 residues. Germline CDR1 MNHEY, CDR2 SVGAGI. CDR3 sequence reads: CASRGQGSTYEQYF. For the CDR3, the DNA is TGTGCCAGCAGGGGACAGGGTAGCACCTACGAGCAGTACTTC.

V gene TRBV5-1 combines with J gene TRBJ2-1; 8 bases match TRBD1. The V gene's germline CDR1 is SGHRS and CDR2 YFSETQ. Germline trimming cut 4 bases from V and 0 bases from J; bases unmatched to any gene: 0. This CDR3 comprises 14 residues. The CDR3 DNA is TGCGCCAGCAGCACAGGGGGCTCCTACAATGAGCAGTTCTTC. Translated: CASSTGGSYNEQFF.

This chain uses TRBV3-1 (or the pseudogene TRBV3-2) with TRBJ1-1, with TRBD1 as a possible D gene (6 bases). CDR1 LGHDT and CDR2 YNNKEL come from the germline V gene (reference sequence). Trimming took 0 bases from V and 4 from J, leaving 15 bases between them. The CDR3 loop spans 16 amino acids. Written as DNA, the CDR3 is TGTGCCAGCAGCCAAGATCTAAGCGTCAGGGGCACTGAAGCTTTCTTT. It is translated as CASSQDLSVRGTEAFF.

The V and J genes are TRBV12-3 or TRBV12-4 and TRBJ2-2, with D perhaps matching TRBD1 (5 bases). V lost 5 bases, J lost 6 bases, and 10 bases lay in between. The CDR3 runs to 13 residues. The CDR3 here is CASSLQGPGELFF. The DNA of the CDR3 is TGTGCCAGCAGTCTCCAGGGCCCCGGGGAGCTGTTTTTT.

The chain combines TRBV5-1 with TRBJ2-2; D is unclear. Looked up from germline, CDR1 is SGHRS and CDR2 is YFSETQ. Trimming pared 0 bases from V and 4 bases from J, leaving 4 bases between. The CDR3 is 13 residues long. The CDR3 is CASSLVTTGELFF. For the CDR3, the DNA is TGCGCCAGCAGCTTGGTTACCACCGGGGAGCTGTTTTTT. The full variable domain, rest sourced from reference TRBV5-1 and TRBJ2-2, is KAGVTQTPRYLIKTRGQQVTLSCSPISGHRSVSWYQQTPGQGLQFLFEYFSETQRNKGNFPGRFSGRQFSNSRSEMNVSTLELGDSALYLCASSLVTTGELFFGEGSRLTVL.

There are a few counts of this clone. The chain couples TRBV13 to TRBJ1-1; 12 bases are shared with TRBD1. CDR1 is PRHDT, CDR2 FYEKMQ, per germline (reference sequence). This CDR3 is built from 15 residues. After removal of 5 bases from V and 6 bases from J, the junction contained 7 bases not matched to a gene. In nucleotides, the CDR3 is TGTGCCAGCAGCGAGGGGACAGGGGGCAGCGCTGAAGCTTTCTTT. It codes for CASSEGTGGSAEAFF.

The chain carries TRBV5-1 and TRBJ1-2; D gene uncertain. There are 13 residues in the CDR3. Trimming shortened V by 0 bases and J by 0 bases, and 3 bases separated the two germline ends. The germline V gene encodes CDR1 SGHRS and CDR2 YFSETQ. The CDR3 protein is CASSLVANYGYTF. CDR3 nucleotides: TGCGCCAGCAGCTTGGTAGCTAACTATGGCTACACCTTC. The whole variable domain, filled in from reference TRBV5-1 and TRBJ1-2, reads KAGVTQTPRYLIKTRGQQVTLSCSPISGHRSVSWYQQTPGQGLQFLFEYFSETQRNKGNFPGRFSGRQFSNSRSEMNVSTLELGDSALYLCASSLVANYGYTFGSGTRLTVV.

The J gene is TRBJ2-1, the V gene TRBV11-2; TRBD1 agrees at 8 bases. The CDR3 length is 16 residues. Germline assignment: CDR1 SGHAT and CDR2 FQNNGV. V was clipped by 4 bases and J by 3 bases; unmatched bases: 8. CDR3 in DNA: TGTGCCAGCAGCTCGGTAGCTGGACAGGGCTACAATGAGCAGTTCTTC. Its protein is CASSSVAGQGYNEQFF.

This chain connects TRBV7-9 to TRBJ2-3; D tentatively reads TRBD1 or TRBD2 (5 bases each). The CDR3 sequence is 13 residues long. With 1 base removed from V and 10 bases from J, the gap between germline ends came to 12 bases. The V gene's germline CDR1 is SEHNR and CDR2 FQNEAQ (reference sequence). The CDR3 region has the DNA TGTGCCAGCAGCTTAGGGGGTGAGGGGCCGCAGTATTTT. Translating gives CASSLGGEGPQYF.